The sequence of this T cell receptor beta chain was determined in a study of human T cells and chemical hapten exposure. One entry per CDR3 protein, called by TCRdb with MiXCR from the RACE reads. The sample includes 200,000 to 300,000 distinct CDR3 sequences, about 8.6% of them seen just once. Stated time point: pre-sensitization, week 0. Treatment of the sample: therapeutic diphenylcyclopropenone sensitization with weekly scalp DPC. This clonotype was counted between two and nine times. J gave up 3 bases and V 4 bases, and 5 bases lay outside the gene matches. Germline CDR1 and CDR2: DFQATT and SNEGSKA (reference sequence). The CDR3 spans 13 residues.

V usage is TRBV20-1 and J usage is TRBJ2-5; 7 nucleotides agree with TRBD2. The TCR was taken from a woman between 40 and 55 years old with alopecia areata. Some clones in this sample may be carry-over from other donors' samples. The material sequenced was whole blood, taken in connection with sensitization to the hapten diphenylcyclopropenone (DPC). The CDR3 DNA sequence: TGCAGTGCTAAGCGGGAACATAAAGAGACCCAGTACTTC. It translates to CSAKREHKETQYF.